The 24 T cell receptor beta chains presented below share a single source sample, sequenced in a study of blood T cell repertoires in COVID-19. TCRdb's table, derived via immunoSEQ multiplex PCR, lists solely in-frame clones and lacks some. The top ten clones hold 8.1% of a sample with 160,000 or so clones, 75% to 85% of them seen once. The source material was peripheral blood. Every receptor here comes from a woman aged 60-70 years with COVID-19, enrolled during active disease.

The rearrangement joins TRBV28 to TRBJ1-5, with TRBD1 matching 8 bases. Germline CDR1 MDHEN, CDR2 SYDVKM. This CDR3 is built from 17 residues. After removal of 5 bases from V and 0 bases from J, the junction contained 9 bases not matched to a gene. The CDR3 DNA follows: TGTGCCAGCAGTGGACAGGGACTCTCAAATAGCAATCAGCCCCAGCATTTT. It encodes CASSGQGLSNSNQPQHF.

This rearrangement joins TRBV5-1 to TRBJ2-5, with D possibly being TRBD2 (6 bases). V shed 0 bases and J shed 3 bases, with 12 bases lying between them. Germline CDR1 and CDR2: SGHRS and YFSETQ. This CDR3 spans 15 amino acids. In DNA form, the CDR3 reads TGCGCCAGCAGCTTGGAGCGGGTGAGGGAAGAGACCCAGTACTTC. It specifies CASSLERVREETQYF.

J is TRBJ1-2 and V is TRBV29-1; 7 bases are shared with TRBD1. This CDR3 is built from 17 residues. The V and J ends lost 2 bases and 6 bases, in that order; junction bases with no gene match: 18. The V gene's germline CDR1 is SQVTM and CDR2 ANQGSEA. Here the CDR3 reads CSVEKPDRVPGWDGYTF. The CDR3 nucleotides are TGCAGCGTTGAAAAGCCCGACAGGGTCCCAGGCTGGGATGGCTACACCTTC.

The chain is built from TRBV20-1 and TRBJ2-5, with 13 bases fitting TRBD2. CDR3 length: 14 residues. After removal of 3 bases from V and 3 bases from J, the junction contained 1 base not matched to a gene. Per germline, CDR1 DFQATT and CDR2 SNEGSKA (reference sequence). The CDR3 DNA sequence: TGCAGTGCTAGTGGACTAGCGGGAGAAGAGACCCAGTACTTC. Its protein is CSASGLAGEETQYF.

CDR3 in DNA: TGTGCCAGCAGTCCGAGACTGGCGACCTCTGCGCAGTATTTT. As protein: CASSPRLATSAQYF. The V gene is TRBV27, the J gene TRBJ2-3; no definite D call. The CDR3 spans 14 residues. V was cut by 5 bases and J by 10 bases, with 19 bases left in between. Germline assignment: CDR1 MNHEY and CDR2 SMNVEV (reference sequence).

The CDR3 here is CASSLLTTSGGSYNEQFF. CDR3 DNA: TGTGCCAGCAGCTTATTGACAACTAGCGGGGGATCCTACAATGAGCAGTTCTTC. The V and J genes are TRBV7-8 and TRBJ2-1; TRBD2 matches at 11 bases. Germline trimming cut 2 bases from V and 1 base from J; bases unmatched to any gene: 7. The CDR3 covers 18 residues. From germline, CDR1 is SGHVS and CDR2 FQNEAQ.

The chain carries TRBV19 and TRBJ1-2, with 8 bases fitting TRBD1. This CDR3 spans 17 amino acids. Germline V CDR1 and CDR2: LNHDA, SQIVND (reference sequence). J lost 2 bases, V lost 5 bases, and 13 bases had no gene match. CDR3 loop: CASSSIRDRFENYGYTF. In nucleotides, the CDR3 is TGTGCCAGTAGTTCAATTCGGGACAGGTTCGAAAACTATGGCTACACCTTC.

The chain uses TRBV9 and TRBJ1-2; unclear D gene. The length of the CDR3 is 14 residues. Trimming left V 6 bases short and J 0 bases short, with 12 bases between. Per germline, CDR1 SGDLS and CDR2 YYNGEE. The CDR3 nucleotides are TGTGCCAGCACTCACGATATAGCTAACTATGGCTACACCTTC. Protein product: CASTHDIANYGYTF.

This chain connects TRBV3-1 (or the pseudogene TRBV3-2) to TRBJ1-1; no clear D. CDR3 length: 14 residues. The germline V gene has CDR1 LGHDT and CDR2 YNNKEL (reference sequence). Trimming stripped 4 bases from V and 1 base from J, with 10 bases between. The CDR3 DNA follows: TGTGCCAGCAGCCCTACGGGGAGGAACACTGAAGCTTTCTTT. Translation: CASSPTGRNTEAFF.

The chain recombines TRBV27 with TRBJ2-3; D ambiguous. The germline V and J ends were trimmed by 8 bases and 6 bases, with 9 bases remaining between them. Per germline, CDR1 MNHEY and CDR2 SMNVEV (reference sequence). The CDR3 runs 11 residues. CDR3 DNA sequence: TGTGCCAGCCCGCTCAGGGATACGCAGTATTTT. It yields the protein CASPLRDTQYF.

This clone has only one observation. V gene TRBV14 combines with J gene TRBJ2-3; 12 nucleotides align to TRBD2. The V gene's germline CDR1 is SGHDN and CDR2 FVKESK. This CDR3 is built from 20 residues. The trim removed 2 bases at V and 1 base at J, leaving 13 bases unmatched. CDR3 DNA: TGTGCCAGCAGCCAACAGCCTAGGACTAGCGGGAACAGGGGCACAGATACGCAGTATTTT. Its protein product is CASSQQPRTSGNRGTDTQYF.

The gene calls are TRBV10-2 and TRBJ2-3; TRBD2 matches at 8 bases. Trimming at V came to 5 bases and at J to 1 base, leaving 17 bases not matched to a gene. This CDR3 is 19 amino acids long. Germline loops: CDR1 WSHSY, CDR2 SAAADI. The CDR3 DNA reads TGCGCCAGCAGTTCCACAGGTTGGACCGGGACTAGGGGCACAGATACGCAGTATTTT. Translating gives CASSSTGWTGTRGTDTQYF.

This chain connects TRBV9 to TRBJ2-1, with 7 bases identical to TRBD2. V gave up 3 bases and J gave up 8 bases; unmatched junction bases: 8. Germline V CDR1 and CDR2: SGDLS, YYNGEE. This CDR3 has 14 residues. CDR3 residues: CASSALGTMDEQFF. The CDR3 nucleotides are TGTGCCAGCAGCGCTCTCGGGACTATGGATGAGCAGTTCTTC.

The genes are TRBV7-9 and TRBJ2-1; a weak D match, TRBD2 (5 bases). Trimming pared 1 base from V and 11 bases from J, leaving 18 bases between. Germline lookup yields CDR1 SEHNR and CDR2 FQNEAQ (reference sequence). The CDR3 extends over 15 amino acids. In nucleotides, the CDR3 is TGTGCCAGCAGCTTAGAGGTAGCGCAACCAGTAAAGCAGTTCTTC. It specifies CASSLEVAQPVKQFF.

CDR3 protein: CASGLGRDRPQGGEKLFF. The CDR3 DNA reads as TGTGCCAGTGGTCTGGGGAGGGACAGGCCTCAAGGGGGTGAAAAACTGTTTTTT. The chain employs TRBV5-5 and TRBJ1-4; the match to TRBD1 covers 8 bases. The CDR3 is 18 residues long. Per the germline V gene, CDR1 is SGHKS and CDR2 is YYEKEE (reference sequence). J was trimmed by 7 bases and V by 8 bases; bases with no gene match: 22. Complete variable domain (other parts from reference TRBV5-5 and TRBJ1-4): DAGVTQSPTHLIKTRGQQVTLRCSPISGHKSVSWYQQVLGQGPQFIFQYYEKEERGRGNFPDRFSARQFPNYSSELNVNALLLGDSALYLCASGLGRDRPQGGEKLFFGSGTQLSVL.

DNA for the CDR3: TGTGCCAGCAGTTTATTAGGTGGAGATGAAAAACTGTTTTTT. It specifies CASSLLGGDEKLFF. The chain links TRBV27 to TRBJ1-4; D unresolved. Per germline, CDR1 MNHEY and CDR2 SMNVEV (reference sequence). V was shortened by 1 base and J by 6 bases, with 9 bases between the two germline ends. The CDR3 has 14 amino acids. Using reference TRBV27 and TRBJ1-4 for the parts outside the CDR3, the full variable domain is EAQVTQNPRYLITVTGKKLTVTCSQNMNHEYMSWYRQDPGLGLRQIYYSMNVEVTDKGDVPEGYKVSRKEKRNFPLILESPSPNQTSLYFCASSLLGGDEKLFFGSGTQLSVL.

The chain recombines TRBV28 with TRBJ1-6, with D possibly TRBD1 on 6 matching bases. Germline CDR1 and CDR2: MDHEN and SYDVKM. The CDR3 is 13 amino acids. Trimming took 4 bases from V and 6 from J, leaving 7 bases between them. DNA of the CDR3: TGTGCCAGCAGTTGGACAGTTAATTCACCCCTCCACTTT. Its protein is CASSWTVNSPLHF.

The chain employs TRBV4-2 and TRBJ1-2; weak D call: TRBD1 (5 bases). This CDR3 contains 15 residues. V was pared by 0 bases and J by 2 bases, with 10 bases between. CDR1 is LGHNA, CDR2 YNFKEQ, per germline. The CDR3 DNA sequence: TGTGCCAGCAGCCAAGATATTAGGGGAAACTATGGCTACACCTTC. Translated, it gives CASSQDIRGNYGYTF.

This chain uses TRBV27 with TRBJ1-2, with D possibly being TRBD1 (6 bases). Germline V lookup: CDR1 MNHEY, CDR2 SMNVEV (reference sequence). The CDR3 runs to 16 residues. The V end lost 2 bases, the J end lost 7 bases, and 20 bases lay between the germline ends. As DNA, the CDR3 is TGTGCCAGCAGTTTAAATTATCGGGGGGCGCGCGGTGGCTACACCTTC. It specifies CASSLNYRGARGGYTF.

The J gene is TRBJ2-7, the V gene TRBV28, with D hard to call. Germline assignment: CDR1 MDHEN and CDR2 SYDVKM. This CDR3 contains 13 residues. V lost 8 bases and J 3 bases, leaving 14 bases between the germline ends. The CDR3 nucleotides are TGTGCCAGCTACAGTCCCTTGGGCTACGAGCAGTACTTC. It specifies CASYSPLGYEQYF.

This rearrangement joins TRBV3-1 (or the pseudogene TRBV3-2) to TRBJ1-1; D is uncertain. Germline CDR1 and CDR2: LGHDT and YNNKEL (reference sequence). V was cut by 0 bases and J by 0 bases, with 11 bases left in between. The CDR3 loop spans 16 amino acids. The CDR3 region is CASSQDSKTMNTEAFF. CDR3 DNA: TGTGCCAGCAGCCAAGATAGTAAAACTATGAACACTGAAGCTTTCTTT.

The chain couples TRBV12-2 to TRBJ2-1; the table's D call, TRBD2, has no DNA check behind it. TRBV12-2 is marked as a pseudogene. This CDR3 region has 19 residues. The chain's CDR3 is CASRSKRAFSGCPYNEQFF. The CDR3 nucleotides are TGTGCAAGTCGCTCAAAGAGGGCCTTTAGCGGGTGCCCCTACAATGAGCAGTTCTTC.

The DNA of the CDR3 is TGTGCCAGCAGTCGGGGAGGGACTAGCCAAGAGACCCAGTACTTC. Its translation: CASSRGGTSQETQYF. The chain links TRBV7-6 to TRBJ2-5, with 8 bases that match TRBD2. Germline V gene data show CDR1 as SGHVS and CDR2 as FNYEAQ. CDR3 length: 15 residues. The V and J ends lost 6 bases and 1 base, in that order; junction bases with no gene match: 7.

For the CDR3, the DNA is TGCGCCAGCAGCGGACGACAGGGGCGAGACACTGAAGCTTTCTTT. Translation: CASSGRQGRDTEAFF. This chain uses TRBV5-1 with TRBJ1-1, with 8 bases that match TRBD1. With 4 bases clipped from V and 3 bases from J, the junction kept 8 bases outside the gene matches. Per the germline V gene, CDR1 is SGHRS and CDR2 is YFSETQ. This CDR3 region has 15 residues.